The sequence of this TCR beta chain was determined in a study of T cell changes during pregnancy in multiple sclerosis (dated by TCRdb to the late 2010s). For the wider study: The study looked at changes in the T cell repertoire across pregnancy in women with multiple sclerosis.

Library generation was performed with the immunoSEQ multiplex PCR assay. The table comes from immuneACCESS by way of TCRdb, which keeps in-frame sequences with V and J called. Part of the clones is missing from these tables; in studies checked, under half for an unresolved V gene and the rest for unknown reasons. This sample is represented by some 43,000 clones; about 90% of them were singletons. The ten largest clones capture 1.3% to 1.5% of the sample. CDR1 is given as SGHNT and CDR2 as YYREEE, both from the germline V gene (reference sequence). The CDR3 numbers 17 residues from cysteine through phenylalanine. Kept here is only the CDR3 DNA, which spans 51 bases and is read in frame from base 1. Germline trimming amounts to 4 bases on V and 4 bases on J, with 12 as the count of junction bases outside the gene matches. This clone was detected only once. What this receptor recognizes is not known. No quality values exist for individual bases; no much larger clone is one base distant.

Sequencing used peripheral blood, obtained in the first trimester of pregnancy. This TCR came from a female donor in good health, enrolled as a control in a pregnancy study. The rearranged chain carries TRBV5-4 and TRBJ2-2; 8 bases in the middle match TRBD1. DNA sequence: TGTGCCAGCAGCGAAGGCGACAGGGGTCGGGGCACCGGGGAGCTGTTTTTT. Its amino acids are CASSEGDRGRGTGELFF.